The 23 T cell receptor beta chains given below trace back to one sample, sequenced in a study of spatial heterogeneity in lung cancer. The time point denotes: sample taken at primary tumor resection. TCRdb passed the 5' RACE reads through MiXCR, listing each CDR3 protein once. The sample shows around 37,000 distinct CDR3 sequences, less than 9% of them seen only once. The sequenced sample was PBMCs, obtained at surgery. Receptors originate from a female donor with early-stage non-small cell lung cancer.

The gene calls are TRBV7-8 and TRBJ1-2; a possible D gene is TRBD1 (5 bases). Germline V gene lookup returns CDR1 SGHVS and CDR2 FQNEAQ. This CDR3 has 16 amino acids. With 5 bases removed from V and 3 bases from J, the gap between germline ends came to 19 bases. The chain's CDR3 is CASSLSSGRADYGYTF. The DNA of the CDR3 is TGTGCCAGCAGCCTAAGTTCGGGCAGGGCGGACTATGGCTACACCTTC.

This clonotype was counted ten times or more. The chain is built from TRBV12-3 or TRBV12-4 and TRBJ2-5, with 14 bases fitting TRBD2. The trim removed 3 bases at V and 4 bases at J, leaving 4 bases unmatched. The CDR3 contains 16 residues. CDR3 nucleotide sequence: TGTGCCAGCAGTTTGACTAGCGGGGGGGCTGGAGAGACCCAGTACTTC. It codes for CASSLTSGGAGETQYF.

This clonotype was seen at least ten times. J is TRBJ2-3 and V is TRBV5-6; no clear D gene. Germline CDR1 is SGHDT and CDR2 is YYEEEE. V lost 2 bases, J lost 3 bases, and 7 bases lay in between. The CDR3 consists of 13 residues. The CDR3 DNA reads as TGTGCCAGCAGCTTAGGGCGAACAGATACGCAGTATTTT. It is translated as CASSLGRTDTQYF.

This clonotype was seen at least ten times. This sequence joins TRBV5-1 and TRBJ2-7; 8 bases map to TRBD1. Germline lookup yields CDR1 SGHRS and CDR2 YFSETQ. The CDR3 extends over 14 amino acids. V shed 2 bases and J 5 bases; nucleotides not matched to a gene: 6. CDR3 bases: TGCGCCAGCAGCTTTGCAGGGGGCGGGAACGAGCAGTACTTC. It translates to CASSFAGGGNEQYF. Full variable domain (missing parts from reference TRBV5-1 and TRBJ2-7): KAGVTQTPRYLIKTRGQQVTLSCSPISGHRSVSWYQQTPGQGLQFLFEYFSETQRNKGNFPGRFSGRQFSNSRSEMNVSTLELGDSALYLCASSFAGGGNEQYFGPGTRLTVT.

This clonotype showed up just a few times. V gene TRBV4-1 combines with J gene TRBJ1-1; D unclear. The CDR3 consists of 16 residues. The V gene lost 0 bases and the J gene lost 2 bases, with 13 bases spanning the gap. The V gene's germline CDR1 is MGHRA and CDR2 YSYEKL. In DNA form, the CDR3 reads TGCGCCAGCAGCCAAGAGGTGACGGACCAAAACACTGAAGCTTTCTTT. Its protein is CASSQEVTDQNTEAFF.

The table lists this clonotype with many counts. The rearrangement links TRBV7-6 to TRBJ2-6; 11 nucleotides line up with TRBD1. Looked up from germline, CDR1 is SGHVS and CDR2 is FNYEAQ. CDR3 length equals 16 residues. V was clipped by 4 bases and J by 3 bases; unmatched bases: 2. The CDR3 is CASSWDRGIGANVLTF. CDR3 sequence (DNA): TGTGCCAGCAGCTGGGACAGGGGGATTGGGGCCAACGTCCTGACTTTC.

A few counts support this clonotype. The V and J genes are TRBV20-1 and TRBJ2-5; 7 nucleotides line up with TRBD1. CDR3 length equals 12 residues. Germline lookup yields CDR1 DFQATT and CDR2 SNEGSKA (reference sequence). J gave up 7 bases and V 6 bases, and 8 bases lay outside the gene matches. As DNA, the CDR3 is TGCAGTGCGCCTGACAGGGAACGGACCCAGTACTTC. It is translated as CSAPDRERTQYF.

This clonotype has a handful of counts. This rearrangement joins TRBV2 to TRBJ1-1, with D tentatively TRBD1 (5 bases). This CDR3 is built from 13 residues. V lost 4 bases, J lost 5 bases, and 11 bases lay in between. Per the germline V gene, CDR1 is SNHLY and CDR2 is FYNNEI. Here the CDR3 reads CASSAGRGTEAFF. The CDR3, as DNA: TGTGCCAGCAGTGCAGGGCGGGGGACTGAAGCTTTCTTT.

J is TRBJ1-2 and V is TRBV7-2, with a tentative D call TRBD1 (5 bases). Trimming cost V 5 bases and J 8 bases, with 18 bases left between them. The length of the CDR3 is 14 residues. Germline CDR1 and CDR2: SGHTA and FQGNSA. The CDR3 is CASSPPFREGGYTF. CDR3 DNA: TGTGCCAGCAGCCCCCCGTTTCGGGAGGGGGGCTACACCTTC.

This clonotype was recorded many times. The chain links TRBV27 to TRBJ2-3, with 7 bases matching TRBD2. Looked up from germline, CDR1 is MNHEY and CDR2 is SMNVEV (reference sequence). The CDR3 sequence is 16 residues long. Trimming took 5 bases from V and 2 from J; bases not matched to a gene: 10. CDR3 DNA sequence: TGTGCCAGCAGTGAAGGCACAGCGGGGTTCACAGATACGCAGTATTTT. It yields the protein CASSEGTAGFTDTQYF.

The sample holds many counts of this clonotype. The chain recombines TRBV6-2 or TRBV6-3 with TRBJ2-7; no clear D. The CDR3 is 14 amino acids. Per germline, CDR1 MNHEY and CDR2 SVGEGT. V was pared by 4 bases and J by 6 bases, with 16 bases between. CDR3 coding DNA: TGTGCCAGCAGTTCCCGGACCGTCCAACGCGAGCAGTACTTC. Protein: CASSSRTVQREQYF.

This clonotype has a count of ten or more. This chain links TRBV18 with TRBJ2-5, with D perhaps matching TRBD2 (6 bases). CDR1 is KGHSH and CDR2 is LQKENI in the germline V gene. The CDR3 is 14 residues long. The germline V and J ends were trimmed by 6 bases and 5 bases, with 16 bases remaining between them. The CDR3 bases are TGTGCCAGCTCTGAAGGAGGCGCGGGGGAGACCCAGTACTTC. Translated: CASSEGGAGETQYF.

Remarks on this clonotype: Since the CDR3 does not end with the conserved phenylalanine or tryptophan, this likely comes from a read error. Because the CDR3's place on the DNA is in doubt, the DNA is left out and the CDR3 is given as listed by TCRdb. The chain joins TRBV12-5 to TRBJ2-7; TRBD1, the table's D call, lacks a check against the DNA. 15 amino acids form the CDR3, both terminal residues included. Germline CDR1 reads LGHNT; CDR2 reads FRNRAP. CDR3 amino acids: CASGLVKKGADRAVS.

This clonotype was picked up a small number of times. The V gene is TRBV6-5, the J gene TRBJ1-2; D remains ambiguous. The V end was cut by 0 bases, the J end by 7 bases, with 9 bases between. Germline CDR1 reads MNHEY; CDR2 reads SVGAGI. This CDR3 region has 13 residues. The CDR3 nucleotides read TGTGCCAGCAGTTACTCGTCGGCAGCTGGCTACACCTTC. It codes for CASSYSSAAGYTF.

This clonotype has a count of ten or more. V usage is TRBV5-5 and J usage is TRBJ1-6; D unresolved. The V gene's germline CDR1 is SGHKS and CDR2 YYEKEE (reference sequence). CDR3 size: 14 residues. V lost 0 bases and J lost 13, with 14 bases in between. CDR3 region: CASSLAKEPFPLHF. As DNA, the CDR3 is TGTGCCAGCAGCTTGGCGAAGGAGCCTTTCCCCCTCCACTTT.

At least ten counts were recorded for this clonotype. The chain employs TRBV5-6 and TRBJ2-3, with TRBD2 identical over 10 bases. This CDR3 has 17 amino acids. Trimming took 0 bases from V and 5 from J; bases not matched to a gene: 9. In germline, CDR1 is SGHDT, CDR2 YYEEEE. The CDR3 loop reads CASSLASLAGVVDTQYF. The DNA of the CDR3 is TGTGCCAGCAGCTTGGCCTCCCTAGCGGGAGTGGTAGATACGCAGTATTTT.

In its sample, this clonotype was seen many times. V is TRBV2 and J is TRBJ2-7, with 7 nucleotides matching TRBD1. The V gene's germline CDR1 is SNHLY and CDR2 FYNNEI. V dropped 6 bases and J dropped 0; count of bases not matched to a gene: 11. The CDR3 runs to 16 residues. The CDR3 bases are TGTGCCAGCAGGACAGGGCCCACTACACTCTCCTACGAGCAGTACTTC. Protein sequence: CASRTGPTTLSYEQYF.

A few counts support this clonotype. V is TRBV20-1 and J is TRBJ2-3; a possible D gene is TRBD1 (6 bases). The length of the CDR3 is 13 residues. The germline V and J ends were trimmed by 7 bases and 6 bases, with 17 bases remaining between them. CDR1 is DFQATT and CDR2 is SNEGSKA in the germline V gene (reference sequence). CDR3 in amino acids: CSVRGLTGDTQYF. The CDR3 coding sequence is TGCAGTGTCCGTGGTTTAACAGGGGATACGCAGTATTTT.

This chain connects TRBV29-1 to TRBJ2-1, with D possibly called TRBD1 or TRBD2 (6 bases each). The V end was cut by 7 bases, the J end by 2 bases, with 21 bases between. The germline V gene encodes CDR1 SQVTM and CDR2 ANQGSEA. This CDR3 spans 16 amino acids. The CDR3 sequence is CSASRGSGSTYNEQFF. The CDR3 DNA reads as TGCAGCGCCAGCAGGGGTAGCGGATCTACCTACAATGAGCAGTTCTTC.

The table lists this clonotype with many counts. V gene TRBV10-3 combines with J gene TRBJ2-1; D is tentatively TRBD1 or TRBD2 (5 bases each). Per germline, CDR1 ENHRY and CDR2 SYGVKD. The CDR3 is made up of 14 amino acids. Trimming left V 5 bases short and J 7 bases short, with 15 bases between. In nucleotides, the CDR3 is TGTGCCATCAGTCCCGGGACCCGAGCGAATGAGCAGTTCTTC. It is translated as CAISPGTRANEQFF.

Ten or more counts support this clonotype. The CDR3 reads CASTREGLDGYTF. CDR3 DNA sequence: TGTGCCAGCACCCGCGAGGGCCTGGACGGCTACACCTTC. The chain is built from TRBV3-1 and TRBJ1-2; D is unclear. Trimming pared 7 bases from V and 8 bases from J, leaving 17 bases between. The V gene's germline CDR1 is LGHDT and CDR2 YNNKEL (reference sequence). CDR3 length: 13 residues.

This clonotype was observed many times. The rearrangement uses TRBV24-1 and TRBJ2-1, with TRBD2 identical over 11 bases. Trimming cost V 4 bases and J 6 bases; bases outside gene matches: 4. The CDR3 runs to 15 residues. Per the germline V gene, CDR1 is KGHDR and CDR2 is SFDVKD. The DNA for the CDR3 is TGTGCCACCAGTGACCCGGGACTAGCGGCCAATGAGCAGTTCTTC. It translates to CATSDPGLAANEQFF.

This clonotype came up many times. The CDR3 loop is CASSLMGAQETQYF. CDR3 nucleotide sequence: TGCGCCAGCAGCTTGATGGGGGCTCAAGAGACCCAGTACTTC. V is TRBV5-1 and J is TRBJ2-5; D perhaps matches TRBD1 (6 bases). The CDR3 is 14 amino acids. Deletions cut 1 base from V and 2 bases from J, with 9 bases between. Germline CDR1 SGHRS, CDR2 YFSETQ.